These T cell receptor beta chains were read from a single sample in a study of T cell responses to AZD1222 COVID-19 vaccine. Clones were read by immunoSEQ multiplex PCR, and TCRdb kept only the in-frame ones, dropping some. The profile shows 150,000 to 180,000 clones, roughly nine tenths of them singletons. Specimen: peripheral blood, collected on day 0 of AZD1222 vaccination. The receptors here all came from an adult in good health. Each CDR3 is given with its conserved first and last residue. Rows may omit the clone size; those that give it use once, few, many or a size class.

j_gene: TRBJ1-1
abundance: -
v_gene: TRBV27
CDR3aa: CASSLSFPSDTEAFF

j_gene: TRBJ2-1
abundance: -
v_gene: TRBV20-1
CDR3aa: CSASRGSANNEQFF

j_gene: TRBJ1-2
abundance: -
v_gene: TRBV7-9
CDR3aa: CASSLEGQLYGYTF

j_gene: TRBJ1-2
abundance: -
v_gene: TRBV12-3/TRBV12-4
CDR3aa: CASSQTRSYGYTF

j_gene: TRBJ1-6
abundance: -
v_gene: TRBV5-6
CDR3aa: CASSLFARGDSPLHF

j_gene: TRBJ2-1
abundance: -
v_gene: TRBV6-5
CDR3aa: CATRGRSYNEQFF

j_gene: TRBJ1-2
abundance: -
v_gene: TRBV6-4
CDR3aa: CASSQGPARGYTF

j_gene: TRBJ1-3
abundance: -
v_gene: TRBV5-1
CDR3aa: CASSLLGTGGNTIYF

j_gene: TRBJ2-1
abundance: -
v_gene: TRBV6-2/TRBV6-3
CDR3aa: CASSYPLGQGVRYNEQFF

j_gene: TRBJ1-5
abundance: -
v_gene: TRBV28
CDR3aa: CASRTGSYQPQHF

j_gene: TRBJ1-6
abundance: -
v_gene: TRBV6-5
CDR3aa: CASSPGQNSPLHF

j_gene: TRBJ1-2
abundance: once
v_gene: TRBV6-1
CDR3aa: CVSSEALGHGYTF

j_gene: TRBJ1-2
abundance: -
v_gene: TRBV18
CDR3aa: CASSPLQGTTDYGYTF

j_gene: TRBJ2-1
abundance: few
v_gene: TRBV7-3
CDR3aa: CASSPSNQGEQFF

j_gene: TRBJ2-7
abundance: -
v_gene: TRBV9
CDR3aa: CASSVDLGGVTTYEQYF

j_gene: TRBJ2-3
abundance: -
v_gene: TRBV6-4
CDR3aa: CASSDSSGGTDTQYF

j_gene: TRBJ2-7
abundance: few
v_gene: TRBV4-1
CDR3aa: CASSYTAGGGSYEQYF

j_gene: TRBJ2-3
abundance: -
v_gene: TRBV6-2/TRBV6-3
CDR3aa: CASSPDNTDTQYF

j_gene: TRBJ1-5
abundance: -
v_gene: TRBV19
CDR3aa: CASSIDPSQPQHF

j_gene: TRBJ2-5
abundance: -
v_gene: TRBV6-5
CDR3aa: CASRTLGGTQYF

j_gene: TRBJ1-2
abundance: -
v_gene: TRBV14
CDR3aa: CASSQAKANYGYTF

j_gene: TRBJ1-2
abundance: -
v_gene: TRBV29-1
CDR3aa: CSVDFARGRANYGYTF

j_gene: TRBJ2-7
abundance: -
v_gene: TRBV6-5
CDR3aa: CASRNPGGYEQYF

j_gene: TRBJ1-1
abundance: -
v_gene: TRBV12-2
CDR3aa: CASRLSVGGQGNTEAFF

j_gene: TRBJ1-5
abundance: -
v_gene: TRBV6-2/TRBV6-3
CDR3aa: CASSDPGPQHF

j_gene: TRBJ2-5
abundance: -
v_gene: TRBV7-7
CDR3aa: CASSLGGLQETQYF

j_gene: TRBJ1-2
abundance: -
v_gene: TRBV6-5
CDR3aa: CASNPRGEGFHGYTF